This passage covers 18 T cell receptor beta chains from one sample sequenced in a study of technical replicates of blood from four donors. Produced via immunoSEQ multiplex PCR; TCRdb's table is partial and in-frame only. The table lists tens of thousands of clones, 95% to 98% of them singletons. Material for sequencing was T cells isolated from PBMCs. The source is a human donor in good health.

This clone has a single count. The chain couples TRBV10-3 to TRBJ2-7, with TRBD2 identical over 7 bases. Germline CDR1 and CDR2: ENHRY and SYGVKD. V lost 2 bases, J lost 6 bases, and 7 bases stayed unmatched. This CDR3 region has 14 residues. The CDR3 nucleotides read TGTGCCATCAGTGAGGGTGGACTAGTACGCGAGCAGTACTTC. It yields the protein CAISEGGLVREQYF.

This sequence joins TRBV19 and TRBJ2-4, with D possibly TRBD2 on 6 matching bases. The V gene lost 3 bases and the J gene lost 6 bases, with 9 bases spanning the gap. The CDR3 runs 13 residues. Germline lookup yields CDR1 LNHDA and CDR2 SQIVND (reference sequence). CDR3: CASSIGGVNIQYF. CDR3 DNA sequence: TGTGCCAGTAGTATTGGAGGGGTAAACATTCAGTACTTC. Using reference TRBV19 and TRBJ2-4 for the parts outside the CDR3, the full variable domain is DGGITQSPKYLFRKEGQNVTLSCEQNLNHDAMYWYRQDPGQGLRLIYYSQIVNDFQKGDIAEGYSVSREKKESFPLTVTSAQKNPTAFYLCASSIGGVNIQYFGAGTRLSVL.

V is TRBV5-1 and J is TRBJ2-6; D is undetermined. CDR3 size: 15 residues. CDR1 SGHRS and CDR2 YFSETQ come from the germline V gene. Trimming removed 4 bases from V and 0 bases from J, with 8 bases in between. The DNA for the CDR3 is TGCGCCAGCAGCGGAAGCGTCTCTGGGGCCAACGTCCTGACTTTC. This codes for CASSGSVSGANVLTF.

This rearrangement joins TRBV30 to TRBJ2-7; D gene unclear. V was shortened by 5 bases and J by 2 bases, with 7 bases between the two germline ends. This CDR3 has 11 residues. Germline V gene sequence: CDR1 GTSNPN, CDR2 SVGIG (reference sequence). The CDR3 nucleotides read TGTGCCTGGGCTAGAGCCTACGAGCAGTACTTC. Protein product: CAWARAYEQYF. The variable domain in full, with the rest retrieved from reference TRBV30 and TRBJ2-7, is SQTIHQWPATLVQPVGSPLSLECTVEGTSNPNLYWYRQAAGRGLQLLFYSVGIGQISSEVPQNLSASRPQDRQFILSSKKLLLSDSGFYLCAWARAYEQYFGPGTRLTVT.

The chain links TRBV6-8 to TRBJ1-1; TRBD1 aligns across 7 bases. V gave up 7 bases and J gave up 4 bases; unmatched junction bases: 6. Germline CDR1 is MNHGY and CDR2 is SAAAGT. The CDR3 totals 13 residues. CDR3 in amino acids: CASTQQGFTEAFF. In DNA, the CDR3 is TGTGCCAGCACCCAACAGGGGTTCACTGAAGCTTTCTTT.

The rearrangement joins TRBV27 to TRBJ1-5; 8 nucleotides match TRBD1. This CDR3 is built from 14 residues. Germline V gives CDR1 MNHEY, CDR2 SMNVEV (reference sequence). Losses at the gene ends were 7 bases for V and 1 base for J; bases not matched to a gene: 3. The CDR3 DNA is TGTGCCAGCAATACAGGGGGGAGCAATCAGCCCCAGCATTTT. Its protein is CASNTGGSNQPQHF.

This chain links TRBV7-2 with TRBJ1-3; the match to TRBD1 covers 7 bases. Looked up from germline, CDR1 is SGHTA and CDR2 is FQGNSA. The CDR3 consists of 18 residues. V was clipped by 4 bases and J by 6 bases; unmatched bases: 18. This CDR3 reads CASSWTPSARGFINTIYF. The CDR3 DNA sequence: TGTGCCAGCAGCTGGACCCCCTCAGCCAGGGGGTTTATAAACACCATATATTTT.

The V gene is TRBV10-3, the J gene TRBJ2-2; 7 bases map to TRBD1. Germline V gene sequence: CDR1 ENHRY, CDR2 SYGVKD. The CDR3 is 14 residues long. The junction had 8 bases not matched to a gene; V was cut back by 7 bases and J by 6 bases. The CDR3 DNA follows: TGTGCCATCACGGATCAGGGGGAGTCCGGGGAGCTGTTTTTT. Translating gives CAITDQGESGELFF.

The rearrangement uses TRBV7-9 and TRBJ2-7; 10 bases map to TRBD2. Germline-derived CDR1 and CDR2 are SEHNR and FQNEAQ (reference sequence). Unmatched junction bases numbered 9, after V lost 4 bases and J lost 6 bases. This CDR3 region has 15 residues. CDR3 residues: CASSSRSGRAAEQYF. In nucleotides, the CDR3 is TGTGCCAGCAGCTCCAGAAGCGGGAGGGCCGCCGAGCAGTACTTC.

CDR3 sequence reads: CATSRPSGRAGEQFF. The CDR3 DNA follows: TGTGCCACCAGCAGACCAAGCGGGAGGGCTGGTGAGCAGTTCTTC. This sequence joins TRBV15 and TRBJ2-1; 10 bases are a match to TRBD2. The CDR3 consists of 15 residues. Germline CDR1 reads LNHNV; CDR2 reads YYDKDF (reference sequence). With V trimmed by 2 bases and J by 9 bases, 7 bases remained unmatched.

V is TRBV7-8 and J is TRBJ2-7, with D perhaps matching TRBD1 (6 bases). V lost 2 bases, J lost 1 base, and 18 bases lay in between. CDR1 and CDR2 (germline): SGHVS, FQNEAQ. This CDR3 has 17 residues. In DNA, the CDR3 is TGTGCCAGCAGCTTAAATACCGGGACAAAGGCGTCCTACGAGCAGTACTTC. Protein sequence: CASSLNTGTKASYEQYF.

The V gene is TRBV7-9, the J gene TRBJ2-7; no clear D gene. CDR1 and CDR2 from the germline V gene are SEHNR and FQNEAQ (reference sequence). The CDR3 totals 14 residues. Trimming left V 1 base short and J 3 bases short, with 10 bases between. In DNA, the CDR3 is TGTGCCAGCAGCTTAGGATTACAGTTCTACGAGCAGTACTTC. It yields the protein CASSLGLQFYEQYF.

This clone was recorded once. The V gene is TRBV6-1, the J gene TRBJ1-2, with no clear D. Germline V gene sequence: CDR1 MNHNS, CDR2 SASEGT. CDR3 length: 13 residues. V lost 5 bases, J lost 4 bases, and 11 bases lay in between. CDR3 DNA: TGTGCCAGCAGTCCTGACACCGTCTATGGCTACACCTTC. This codes for CASSPDTVYGYTF.

The V gene is TRBV10-3, the J gene TRBJ1-1; D possibly corresponds to TRBD1 (6 bases). Trimming shortened V by 6 bases and J by 1 base, and 12 bases separated the two germline ends. This CDR3 is built from 14 residues. CDR1 and CDR2 from the germline V gene are ENHRY and SYGVKD. Here the CDR3 reads CAIRGLQGNTEAFF. In nucleotides, the CDR3 is TGTGCCATCAGGGGCCTACAGGGGAACACTGAAGCTTTCTTT.

This clone was recorded only once. The chain recombines TRBV6-1 with TRBJ2-7, with 7 bases fitting TRBD1. This CDR3 comprises 14 residues. The germline V gene has CDR1 MNHNS and CDR2 SASEGT. Germline trimming cut 5 bases from V and 0 bases from J; bases unmatched to any gene: 4. The CDR3: CASSSGTASYEQYF. CDR3 bases: TGTGCCAGCAGTTCCGGGACAGCCTCCTACGAGCAGTACTTC.

The rearrangement joins TRBV14 to TRBJ1-1, with D perhaps matching TRBD1 (6 bases). V was pared by 4 bases and J by 0 bases, with 12 bases between. The germline V gene has CDR1 SGHDN and CDR2 FVKESK. The length of the CDR3 is 15 residues. For the CDR3, the DNA is TGTGCCAGCAGCCTATACAGGGCCCTGAACACTGAAGCTTTCTTT. Its protein is CASSLYRALNTEAFF.

This chain joins TRBV19 and TRBJ2-1; 9 bases match TRBD1. J gave up 9 bases and V 5 bases, and 17 bases lay outside the gene matches. This CDR3 contains 17 residues. The germline V gene encodes CDR1 LNHDA and CDR2 SQIVND (reference sequence). The CDR3 DNA reads as TGTGCCAGTAGTCCCGGGACAGGGATGATTTTGATGTTTGAGCAGTTCTTC. The encoded protein is CASSPGTGMILMFEQFF. Complete variable domain (other parts from reference TRBV19 and TRBJ2-1): DGGITQSPKYLFRKEGQNVTLSCEQNLNHDAMYWYRQDPGQGLRLIYYSQIVNDFQKGDIAEGYSVSREKKESFPLTVTSAQKNPTAFYLCASSPGTGMILMFEQFFGPGTRLTVL.

The sample holds one count of this clone. This rearrangement joins TRBV19 to TRBJ1-2; 9 bases are shared with TRBD1. This CDR3 comprises 13 residues. V lost 4 bases, J lost 8 bases, and 5 bases stayed unmatched. Germline V lookup: CDR1 LNHDA, CDR2 SQIVND (reference sequence). The CDR3 coding sequence is TGTGCCAGTAGTAGACAGGGGGAGAAAGGCTACACCTTC. It yields the protein CASSRQGEKGYTF.